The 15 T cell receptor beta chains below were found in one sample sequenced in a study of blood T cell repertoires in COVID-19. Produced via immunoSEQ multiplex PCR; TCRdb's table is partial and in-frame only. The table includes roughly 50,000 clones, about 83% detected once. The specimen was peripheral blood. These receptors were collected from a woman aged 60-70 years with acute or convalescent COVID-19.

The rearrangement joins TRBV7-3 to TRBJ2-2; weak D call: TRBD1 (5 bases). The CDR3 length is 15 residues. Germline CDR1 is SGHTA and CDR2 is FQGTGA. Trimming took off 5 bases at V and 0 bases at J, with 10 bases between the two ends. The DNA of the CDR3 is TGTGCCAGCAGCCGACTGACAGCGAACACCGGGGAGCTGTTTTTT. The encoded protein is CASSRLTANTGELFF.

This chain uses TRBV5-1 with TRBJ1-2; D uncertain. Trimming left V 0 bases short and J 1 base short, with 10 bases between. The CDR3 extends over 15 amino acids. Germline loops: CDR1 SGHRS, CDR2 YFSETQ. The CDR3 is CASSLGAALNYGYTF. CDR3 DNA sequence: TGCGCCAGCAGCTTGGGTGCGGCACTTAACTATGGCTACACCTTC.

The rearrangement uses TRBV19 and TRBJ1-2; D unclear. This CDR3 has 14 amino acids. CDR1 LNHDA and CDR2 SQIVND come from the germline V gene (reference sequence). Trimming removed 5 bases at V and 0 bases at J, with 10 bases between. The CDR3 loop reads CASSVYTANYGYTF. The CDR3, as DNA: TGTGCCAGTAGTGTTTACACAGCTAACTATGGCTACACCTTC.

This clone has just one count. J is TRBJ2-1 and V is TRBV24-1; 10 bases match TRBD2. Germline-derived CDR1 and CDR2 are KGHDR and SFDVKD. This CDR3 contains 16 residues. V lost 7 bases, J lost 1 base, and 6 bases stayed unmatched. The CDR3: CATRALAGISYNEQFF. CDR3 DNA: TGTGCCACCAGGGCACTAGCGGGAATATCCTACAATGAGCAGTTCTTC.

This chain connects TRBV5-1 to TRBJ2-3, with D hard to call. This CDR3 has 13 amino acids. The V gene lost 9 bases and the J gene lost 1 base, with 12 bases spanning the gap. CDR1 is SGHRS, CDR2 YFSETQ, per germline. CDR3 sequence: CATTIKGTDTQYF. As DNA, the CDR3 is TGCGCCACCACAATCAAAGGCACAGATACGCAGTATTTT.

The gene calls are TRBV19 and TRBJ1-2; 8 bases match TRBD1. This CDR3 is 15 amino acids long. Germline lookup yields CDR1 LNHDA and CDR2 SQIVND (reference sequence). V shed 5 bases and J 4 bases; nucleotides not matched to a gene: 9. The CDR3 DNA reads TGTGCCAGTAGTTCAATGGTCCAGGGGGCCTATGGCTACACCTTC. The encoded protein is CASSSMVQGAYGYTF. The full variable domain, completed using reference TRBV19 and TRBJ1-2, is DGGITQSPKYLFRKEGQNVTLSCEQNLNHDAMYWYRQDPGQGLRLIYYSQIVNDFQKGDIAEGYSVSREKKESFPLTVTSAQKNPTAFYLCASSSMVQGAYGYTFGSGTRLTVV.

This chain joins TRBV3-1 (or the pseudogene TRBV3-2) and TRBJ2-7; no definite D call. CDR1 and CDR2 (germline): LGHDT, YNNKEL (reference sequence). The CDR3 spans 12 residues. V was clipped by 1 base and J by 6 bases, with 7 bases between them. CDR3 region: CASSQGAGEQYF. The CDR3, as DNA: TGTGCCAGCAGCCAAGGGGCCGGCGAGCAGTACTTC.

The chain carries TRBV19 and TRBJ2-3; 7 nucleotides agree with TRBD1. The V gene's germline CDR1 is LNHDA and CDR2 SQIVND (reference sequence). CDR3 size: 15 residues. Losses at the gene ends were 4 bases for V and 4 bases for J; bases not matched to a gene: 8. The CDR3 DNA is TGTGCCAGTAGTACAGACAGGGATTGGGCAGATACGCAGTATTTT. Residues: CASSTDRDWADTQYF.

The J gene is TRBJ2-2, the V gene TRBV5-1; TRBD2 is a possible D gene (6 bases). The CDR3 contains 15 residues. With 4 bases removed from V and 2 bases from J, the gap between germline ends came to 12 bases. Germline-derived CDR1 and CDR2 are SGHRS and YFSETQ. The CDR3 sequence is CASSDGTHNTGELFF. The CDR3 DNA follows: TGCGCCAGCAGCGACGGGACTCACAACACCGGGGAGCTGTTTTTT.

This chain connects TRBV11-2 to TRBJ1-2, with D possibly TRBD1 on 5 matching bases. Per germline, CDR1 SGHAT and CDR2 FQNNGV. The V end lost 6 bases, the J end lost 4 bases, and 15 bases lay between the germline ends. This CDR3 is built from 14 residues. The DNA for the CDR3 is TGTGCCAGCAGTCTATCGACAGCCCTCTATGGCTACACCTTC. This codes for CASSLSTALYGYTF.

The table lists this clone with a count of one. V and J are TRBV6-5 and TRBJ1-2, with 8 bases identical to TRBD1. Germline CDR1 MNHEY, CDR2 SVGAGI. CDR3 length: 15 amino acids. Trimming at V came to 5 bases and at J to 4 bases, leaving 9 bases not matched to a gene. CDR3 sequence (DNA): TGTGCCAGCAGTCTTAGACAGGGGAGGACCTATGGCTACACCTTC. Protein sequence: CASSLRQGRTYGYTF.

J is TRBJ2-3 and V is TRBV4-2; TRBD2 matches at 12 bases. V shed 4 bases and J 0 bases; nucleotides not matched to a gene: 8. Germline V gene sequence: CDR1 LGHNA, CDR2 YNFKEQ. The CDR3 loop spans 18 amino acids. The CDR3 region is CASSPPPGTSGSTDTQYF. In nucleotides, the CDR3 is TGTGCCAGCAGCCCCCCACCAGGGACTAGCGGGAGCACAGATACGCAGTATTTT.

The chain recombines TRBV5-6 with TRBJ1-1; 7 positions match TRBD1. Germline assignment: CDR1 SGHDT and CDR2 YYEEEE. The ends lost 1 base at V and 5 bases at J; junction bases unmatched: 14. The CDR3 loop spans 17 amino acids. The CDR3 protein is CASSLIPNRGSETEAFF. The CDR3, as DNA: TGTGCCAGCAGCTTGATACCAAACAGGGGTTCGGAGACTGAAGCTTTCTTT.

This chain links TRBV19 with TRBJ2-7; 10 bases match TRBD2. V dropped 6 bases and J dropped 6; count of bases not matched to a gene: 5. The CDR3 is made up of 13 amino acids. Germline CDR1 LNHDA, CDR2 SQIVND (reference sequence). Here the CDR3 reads CASRSGGGSEQYF. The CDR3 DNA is TGTGCCAGTAGGAGCGGGGGGGGCTCCGAGCAGTACTTC.

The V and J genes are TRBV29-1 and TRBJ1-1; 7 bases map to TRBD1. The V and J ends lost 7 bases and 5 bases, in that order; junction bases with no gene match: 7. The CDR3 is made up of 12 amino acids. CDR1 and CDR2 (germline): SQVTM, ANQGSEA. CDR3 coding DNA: TGCAGCGGACGACAGGGAGAAACTGAAGCTTTCTTT. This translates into CSGRQGETEAFF.